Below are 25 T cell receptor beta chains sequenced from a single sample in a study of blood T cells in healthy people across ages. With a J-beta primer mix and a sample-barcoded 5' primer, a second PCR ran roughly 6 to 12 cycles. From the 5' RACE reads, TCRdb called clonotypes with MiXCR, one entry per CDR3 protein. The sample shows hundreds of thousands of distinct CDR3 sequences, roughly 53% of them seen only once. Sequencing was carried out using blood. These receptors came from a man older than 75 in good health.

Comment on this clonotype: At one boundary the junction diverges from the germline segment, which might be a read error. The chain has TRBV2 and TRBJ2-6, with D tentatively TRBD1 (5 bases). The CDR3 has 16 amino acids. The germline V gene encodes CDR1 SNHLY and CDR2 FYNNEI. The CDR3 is CASSDYLGSGADVLTF. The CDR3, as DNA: TGTGCCAGCAGTGATTATCTGGGCTCTGGGGCCGACGTCCTGACTTTC. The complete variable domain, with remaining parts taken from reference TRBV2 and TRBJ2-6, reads EPEVTQTPSHQVTQMGQEVILRCVPISNHLYFYWYRQILGQKVEFLVSFYNNEISEKSEIFDDQFSVERPDGSNFTLKIRSTKLEDSAMYFCASSDYLGSGADVLTFGAGSRLTVL.

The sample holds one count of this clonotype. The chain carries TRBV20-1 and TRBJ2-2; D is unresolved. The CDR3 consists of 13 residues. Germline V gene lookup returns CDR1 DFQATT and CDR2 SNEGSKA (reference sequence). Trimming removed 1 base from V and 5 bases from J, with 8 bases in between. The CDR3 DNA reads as TGCAGTGCTAGAGTTGGCAGTACCGGGGAGCTGTTTTTT. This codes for CSARVGSTGELFF.

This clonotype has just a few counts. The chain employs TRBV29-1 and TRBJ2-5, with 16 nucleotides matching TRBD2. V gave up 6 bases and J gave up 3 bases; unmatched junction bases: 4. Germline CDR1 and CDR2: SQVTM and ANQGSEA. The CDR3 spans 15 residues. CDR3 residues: CSVTGTSGREETQYF. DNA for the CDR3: TGCAGCGTCACCGGGACTAGCGGGAGGGAAGAGACCCAGTACTTC.

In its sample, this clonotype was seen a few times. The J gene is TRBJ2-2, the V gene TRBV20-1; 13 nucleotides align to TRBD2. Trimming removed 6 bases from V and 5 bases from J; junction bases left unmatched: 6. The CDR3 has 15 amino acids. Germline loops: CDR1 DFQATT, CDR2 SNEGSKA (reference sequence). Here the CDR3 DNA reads TGCAGTGCGAGGACTAGCGGGAGTCGTACCGGGGAGCTGTTTTTT. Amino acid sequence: CSARTSGSRTGELFF.

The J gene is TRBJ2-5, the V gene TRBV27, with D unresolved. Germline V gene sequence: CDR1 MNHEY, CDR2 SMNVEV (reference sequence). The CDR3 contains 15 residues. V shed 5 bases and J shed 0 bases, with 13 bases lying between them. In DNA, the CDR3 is TGTGCCAGCAGTCCCCGTGGGTCCTACCAAGAGACCCAGTACTTC. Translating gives CASSPRGSYQETQYF.

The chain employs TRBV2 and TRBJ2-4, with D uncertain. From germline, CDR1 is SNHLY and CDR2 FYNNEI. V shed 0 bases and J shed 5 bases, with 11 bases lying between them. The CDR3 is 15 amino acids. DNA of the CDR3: TGTGCCAGCAGTGAAGCGAGTGGGGTCCAAAACATTCAGTACTTC. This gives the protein CASSEASGVQNIQYF.

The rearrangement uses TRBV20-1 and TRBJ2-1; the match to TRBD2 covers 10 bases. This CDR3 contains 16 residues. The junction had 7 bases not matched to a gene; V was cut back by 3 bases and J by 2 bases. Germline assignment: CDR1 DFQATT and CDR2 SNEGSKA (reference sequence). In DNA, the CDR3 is TGCAGTGCTAGGGTTAGCGGGGGGACCCCCTACAATGAGCAGTTCTTC. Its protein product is CSARVSGGTPYNEQFF.

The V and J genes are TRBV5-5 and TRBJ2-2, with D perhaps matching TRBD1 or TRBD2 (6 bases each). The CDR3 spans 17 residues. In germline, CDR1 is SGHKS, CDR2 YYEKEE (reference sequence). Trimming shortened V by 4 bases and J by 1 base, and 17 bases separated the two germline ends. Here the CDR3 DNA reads TGTGCCAGCAGCAGGGAACAGGAGGGGGAGAACACCGGGGAGCTGTTTTTT. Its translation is CASSREQEGENTGELFF.

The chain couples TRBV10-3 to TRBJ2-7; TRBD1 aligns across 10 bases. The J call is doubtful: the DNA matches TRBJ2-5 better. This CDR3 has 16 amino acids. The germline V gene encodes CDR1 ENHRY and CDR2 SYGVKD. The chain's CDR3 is CAISDPGQGYGETQYF. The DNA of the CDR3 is TGTGCCATCAGTGACCCGGGACAGGGGTATGGAGAGACCCAGTACTTC.

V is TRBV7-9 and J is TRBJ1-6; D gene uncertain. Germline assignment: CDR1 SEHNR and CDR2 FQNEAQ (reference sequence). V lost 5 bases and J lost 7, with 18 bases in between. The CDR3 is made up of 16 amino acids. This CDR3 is CASSPRGGAPNSPLHF. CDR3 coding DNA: TGTGCCAGCAGCCCGCGAGGCGGAGCCCCAAATTCACCCCTCCACTTT.

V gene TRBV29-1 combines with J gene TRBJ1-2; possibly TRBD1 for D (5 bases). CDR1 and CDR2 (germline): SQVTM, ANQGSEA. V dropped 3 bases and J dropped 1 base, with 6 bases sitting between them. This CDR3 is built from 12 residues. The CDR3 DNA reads TGCAGCGTTGACGGGGGTAACTATGGCTACACCTTC. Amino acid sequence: CSVDGGNYGYTF.

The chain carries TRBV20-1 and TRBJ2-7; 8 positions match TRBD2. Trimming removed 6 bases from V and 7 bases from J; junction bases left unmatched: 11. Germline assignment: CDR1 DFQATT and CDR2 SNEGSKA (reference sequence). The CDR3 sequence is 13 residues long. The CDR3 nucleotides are TGCAGTGCCACGGGGGGGGTACTTAGGGAGCAGTACTTC. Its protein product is CSATGGVLREQYF.

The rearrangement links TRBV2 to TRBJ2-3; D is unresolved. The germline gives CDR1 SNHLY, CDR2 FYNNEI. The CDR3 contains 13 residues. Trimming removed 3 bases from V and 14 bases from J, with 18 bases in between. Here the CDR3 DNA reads TGTGCCAGCAGTGATAACCCTTGGGGATACGCGTATTTT. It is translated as CASSDNPWGYAYF.

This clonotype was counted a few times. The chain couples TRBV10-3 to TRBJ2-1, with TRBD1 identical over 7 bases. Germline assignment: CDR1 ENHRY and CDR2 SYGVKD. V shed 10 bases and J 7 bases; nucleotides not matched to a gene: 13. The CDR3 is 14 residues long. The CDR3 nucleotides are TGTGCCAGCGCCGGACAGGCAGCCAATAATGAGCAGTTCTTC. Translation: CASAGQAANNEQFF.

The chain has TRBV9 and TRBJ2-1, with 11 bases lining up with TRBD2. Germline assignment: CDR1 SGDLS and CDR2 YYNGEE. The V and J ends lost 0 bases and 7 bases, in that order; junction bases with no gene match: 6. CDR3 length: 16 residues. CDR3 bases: TGTGCCAGCAGCGTAGCTCCTAGCGGGAGGATAAATGAGCAGTTCTTC. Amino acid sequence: CASSVAPSGRINEQFF.

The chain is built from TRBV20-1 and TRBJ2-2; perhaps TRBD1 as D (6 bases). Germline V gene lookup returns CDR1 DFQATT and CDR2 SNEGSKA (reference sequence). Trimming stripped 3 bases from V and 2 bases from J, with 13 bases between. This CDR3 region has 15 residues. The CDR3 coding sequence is TGCAGTGCTAGTCCCACAGGGAGTAACACCGGGGAGCTGTTTTTT. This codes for CSASPTGSNTGELFF.

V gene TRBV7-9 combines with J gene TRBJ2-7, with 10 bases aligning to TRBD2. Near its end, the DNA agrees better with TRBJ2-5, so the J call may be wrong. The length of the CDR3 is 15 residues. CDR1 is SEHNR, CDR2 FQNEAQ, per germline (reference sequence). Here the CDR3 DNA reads TGTGCCAGCACCCACCTTGCTAGCGGGGGTGAGACCCAGTACTTC. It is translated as CASTHLASGGETQYF.

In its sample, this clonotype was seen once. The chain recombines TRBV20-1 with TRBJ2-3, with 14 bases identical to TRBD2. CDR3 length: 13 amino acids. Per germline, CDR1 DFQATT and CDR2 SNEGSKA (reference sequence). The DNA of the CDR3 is TGCGGAGGACTAGCGGGAGGCGACAGATACGCGTATTTT. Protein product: CGGLAGGDRYAYF.

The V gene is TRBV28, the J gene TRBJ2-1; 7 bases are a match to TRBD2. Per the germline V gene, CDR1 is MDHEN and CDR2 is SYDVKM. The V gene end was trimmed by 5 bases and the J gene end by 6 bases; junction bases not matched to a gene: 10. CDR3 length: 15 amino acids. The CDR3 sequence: CASSLRTRGINEQFF. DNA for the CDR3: TGTGCCAGCAGTCTTCGGACTAGAGGGATCAATGAGCAGTTCTTC.

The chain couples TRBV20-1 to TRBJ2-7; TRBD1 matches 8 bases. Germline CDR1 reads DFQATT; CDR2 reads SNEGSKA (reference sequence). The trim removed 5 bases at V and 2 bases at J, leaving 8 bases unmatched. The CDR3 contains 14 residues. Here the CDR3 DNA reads TGCAGTGCTGGAGGGGACAGGTTTCCCTACGAGCAGTACTTC. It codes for CSAGGDRFPYEQYF.

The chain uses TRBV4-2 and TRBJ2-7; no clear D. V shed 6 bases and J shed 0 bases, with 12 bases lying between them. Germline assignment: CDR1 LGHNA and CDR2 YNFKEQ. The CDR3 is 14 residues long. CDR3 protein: CASRDIRSSYEQYF. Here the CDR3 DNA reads TGTGCCAGCAGGGATATCCGGAGCTCCTACGAGCAGTACTTC.

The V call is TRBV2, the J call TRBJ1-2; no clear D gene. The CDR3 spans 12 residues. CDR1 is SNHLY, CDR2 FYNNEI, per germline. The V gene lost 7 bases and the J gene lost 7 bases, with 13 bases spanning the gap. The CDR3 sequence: CASTGTLCGYTF. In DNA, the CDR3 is TGTGCCAGCACTGGCACTCTTTGTGGCTACACCTTC.

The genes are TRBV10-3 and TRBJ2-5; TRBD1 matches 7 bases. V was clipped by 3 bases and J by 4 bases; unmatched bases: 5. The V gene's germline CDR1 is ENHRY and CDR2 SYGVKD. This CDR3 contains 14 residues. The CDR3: CAISEGRGRETQYF. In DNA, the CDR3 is TGTGCCATCAGTGAAGGCAGGGGGAGAGAGACCCAGTACTTC.

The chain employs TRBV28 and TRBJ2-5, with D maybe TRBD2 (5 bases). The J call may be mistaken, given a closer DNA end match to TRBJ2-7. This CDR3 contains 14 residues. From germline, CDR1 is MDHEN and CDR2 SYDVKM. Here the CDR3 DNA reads TGTGCCAGCAGCCCCCCCGTTCTAGCTGGCGAGCAGTACTTC. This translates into CASSPPVLAGEQYF.

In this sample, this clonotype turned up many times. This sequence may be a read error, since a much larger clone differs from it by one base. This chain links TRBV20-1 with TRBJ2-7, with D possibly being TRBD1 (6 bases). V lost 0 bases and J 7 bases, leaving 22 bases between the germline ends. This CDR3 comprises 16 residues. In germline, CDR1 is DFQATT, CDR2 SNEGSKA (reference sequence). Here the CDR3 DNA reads TGCAGTGCTAGAGATGGTGGGGGCATAACCCGCAATGAGCAGTACTTC. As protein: CSARDGGGITRNEQYF.